Below, one T cell receptor beta chain is given with its context. Its antigen remains unknown. Using immunoSEQ multiplex PCR, the repertoire was profiled, and TCRdb retains in-frame clones only, with some absent. The table has about 48,000 clones, about 86% seen once. This CDR3 spans 16 amino acids. The germline CDR1 and CDR2 sequences are MGHRA and YSYEKL. J gave up 4 bases and V 3 bases, and 11 bases lay outside the gene matches. This entry belongs to a study of radiotherapy plus CTLA-4 blockade in lung cancer. Study information: 15% to 20% of patients responded objectively, and 25% to 40% achieved disease control. Study-wide results and caveats: The authors reported that early blood T cell clone dynamics, with interferon-beta, best predicted response.

This chain joins TRBV4-1 and TRBJ1-2, with 7 nucleotides matching TRBD1. This specimen consisted of peripheral blood, obtained from a patient treated with radiotherapy plus ipilimumab. This TCR came from a human donor with non-small cell lung cancer that progressed on radiotherapy plus ipilimumab. Some clones in this sample may be carry-over from other donors' samples. CDR3 DNA: TGCGCCAGCAGCCAGGAACCGGGACAGCGATTCTATGGCTACACCTTC. It is translated as CASSQEPGQRFYGYTF.